Following are 26 T cell receptor beta chains from one sample sequenced in a study of OX40 agonist ivuxolimab in advanced cancers. TCRdb's table, derived via immunoSEQ multiplex PCR, lists solely in-frame clones and lacks some. The sample includes approximately 89,000 clones, roughly nine tenths of them seen just once. The material sequenced was CD4+ or CD8+ T cells sorted from blood, taken in a trial of the OX40 agonist ivuxolimab. These receptors originate from an adult with an advanced solid tumor such as melanoma, head and neck, liver or kidney cancer.

The rearrangement joins TRBV6-1 to TRBJ2-2; D tentatively fits TRBD1 or TRBD2 (6 bases each). The CDR3 consists of 14 residues. Trimming pared 8 bases from V and 3 bases from J, leaving 13 bases between. Germline CDR1 and CDR2: MNHNS and SASEGT. The chain's CDR3 is CASGGQRDTGELFF. CDR3 coding DNA: TGTGCCAGCGGGGGGCAGAGAGACACCGGGGAGCTGTTTTTT.

The table lists this clone with a count of one. The genes are TRBV19 and TRBJ1-2, with D unresolved. Looked up from germline, CDR1 is LNHDA and CDR2 is SQIVND (reference sequence). The CDR3 is made up of 10 amino acids. The ends were cut back, 8 bases at V and 3 bases at J, with 4 bases in the middle. CDR3: CASGDYGYTF. As DNA, the CDR3 is TGTGCCAGTGGAGACTATGGCTACACCTTC.

V usage is TRBV28 and J usage is TRBJ2-7, with D unclear. The CDR3 length is 13 residues. CDR1 is MDHEN and CDR2 is SYDVKM in the germline V gene. V lost 3 bases and J lost 0, with 6 bases in between. The CDR3 region is CASSLTVSYEQYF. CDR3 DNA sequence: TGTGCCAGCAGTTTGACTGTCTCCTACGAGCAGTACTTC.

V is TRBV14 and J is TRBJ2-2, with D uncertain. V was cut by 1 base and J by 5 bases, with 17 bases left in between. This CDR3 has 17 residues. CDR1 is SGHDN, CDR2 FVKESK, per germline. The CDR3 loop is CASSQGLLSSRTGELFF. The CDR3, as DNA: TGTGCCAGCAGCCAAGGGCTACTAAGTTCCCGAACCGGGGAGCTGTTTTTT.

The rearrangement links TRBV19 to TRBJ2-2, with 9 bases identical to TRBD2. V lost 8 bases and J lost 5; bases outside the gene matches: 6. Germline CDR1 reads LNHDA; CDR2 reads SQIVND (reference sequence). CDR3 length: 14 residues. CDR3 in amino acids: CASCSGRETGELFF. CDR3 coding DNA: TGTGCCAGTTGTAGCGGGAGAGAAACCGGGGAGCTGTTTTTT.

The rearrangement uses TRBV5-1 and TRBJ2-7; D uncertain. The V end was cut by 2 bases, the J end by 0 bases, with 15 bases between. The CDR3 is made up of 16 amino acids. Germline assignment: CDR1 SGHRS and CDR2 YFSETQ. The CDR3 sequence is CASSFGTVTSSYEQYF. In nucleotides, the CDR3 is TGCGCCAGCAGCTTCGGAACAGTGACCAGCTCCTACGAGCAGTACTTC.

This chain links TRBV28 with TRBJ1-2, with D possibly being TRBD1 (6 bases). From germline, CDR1 is MDHEN and CDR2 SYDVKM. The CDR3 is made up of 13 amino acids. Trimming left V 3 bases short and J 8 bases short, with 13 bases between. The CDR3 bases are TGTGCCAGCAGTTTTCTTGTGGGGGGCGGCTACACCTTC. It codes for CASSFLVGGGYTF.

The rearrangement joins TRBV27 to TRBJ1-4; TRBD1 is a possible D gene (5 bases). The ends were cut back, 3 bases at V and 0 bases at J, with 14 bases in the middle. The germline gives CDR1 MNHEY, CDR2 SMNVEV (reference sequence). This CDR3 is built from 17 residues. The CDR3 loop is CASSLNRPYATNEKLFF. CDR3 bases: TGTGCCAGCAGTTTGAACAGGCCCTATGCAACTAATGAAAAACTGTTTTTT.

The V gene is TRBV18, the J gene TRBJ1-3; tentatively, D is TRBD1 (5 bases). The CDR3 extends over 14 amino acids. V was shortened by 3 bases and J by 2 bases, with 8 bases between the two germline ends. Germline V gene sequence: CDR1 KGHSH, CDR2 LQKENI. The CDR3 reads CASSPETAGNTIYF. The DNA of the CDR3 is TGTGCCAGCTCACCGGAGACAGCTGGAAACACCATATATTTT.

This clone was counted between two and nine times. The V call is TRBV5-1, the J call TRBJ2-3, with a weak D call TRBD1 (6 bases). The CDR3 loop spans 14 amino acids. Trimming removed 4 bases at V and 1 base at J, with 10 bases between. The germline V gene has CDR1 SGHRS and CDR2 YFSETQ. The CDR3 sequence: CASSTRTGTDTQYF. CDR3 DNA: TGCGCCAGCAGCACCCGGACAGGCACAGATACGCAGTATTTT.

In this sample, this clone turned up a few times. The genes are TRBV2 and TRBJ1-1; D ambiguous. The germline V gene encodes CDR1 SNHLY and CDR2 FYNNEI. Trimming shortened V by 7 bases and J by 5 bases, and 14 bases separated the two germline ends. The CDR3 runs 13 residues. The CDR3 reads CASKNPSPTEAFF. The CDR3, as DNA: TGTGCCAGCAAGAACCCCTCCCCTACTGAAGCTTTCTTT.

This chain uses TRBV20-1 with TRBJ1-5; D gene uncertain. This CDR3 is built from 11 residues. The V end was cut by 6 bases, the J end by 2 bases, with 5 bases between. Germline loops: CDR1 DFQATT, CDR2 SNEGSKA (reference sequence). The CDR3 DNA sequence: TGCAGTGCAAGGGGCAATCAGCCCCAGCATTTT. Residues: CSARGNQPQHF.

The V gene is TRBV12-5, the J gene TRBJ1-1; D remains ambiguous. Trimming took 8 bases from V and 0 from J, leaving 10 bases between them. The length of the CDR3 is 13 residues. CDR1 and CDR2 (germline): LGHNT, FRNRAP. CDR3 in amino acids: CASRENMNTEAFF. As DNA, the CDR3 is TGTGCTAGTCGAGAGAACATGAACACTGAAGCTTTCTTT.

The chain uses TRBV2 and TRBJ2-1; TRBD2 matches at 11 bases. Germline CDR1 is SNHLY and CDR2 is FYNNEI. The V and J ends lost 9 bases and 0 bases, in that order; junction bases with no gene match: 13. The CDR3 is 18 amino acids. The CDR3 bases are TGTGCCAGTTCCAGGGGCCTAGCGGGAGGCCGCTCCTACAATGAGCAGTTCTTC. Translated, it gives CASSRGLAGGRSYNEQFF.

The rearrangement joins TRBV28 to TRBJ1-2; 8 bases are shared with TRBD1. The junction had 9 bases not matched to a gene; V was cut back by 4 bases and J by 5 bases. The CDR3 sequence is 15 residues long. Germline V gives CDR1 MDHEN, CDR2 SYDVKM. Here the CDR3 DNA reads TGTGCCAGCAGTTCCTTCCAGGGGACAGGATATGGCTACACCTTC. Residues: CASSSFQGTGYGYTF.

V usage is TRBV6-1 and J usage is TRBJ1-1; D is uncertain. The V gene's germline CDR1 is MNHNS and CDR2 SASEGT. This CDR3 region has 13 residues. V lost 7 bases, J lost 4 bases, and 13 bases lay in between. The CDR3 nucleotides read TGTGCCAGCAAGATCGCCTCGGGCACTGAAGCTTTCTTT. It specifies CASKIASGTEAFF.

The V call is TRBV4-3, the J call TRBJ2-3; D is perhaps TRBD1 (6 bases). The CDR3 runs 19 residues. CDR1 and CDR2 from the germline V gene are LGHNA and YSLEER. The V end was cut by 2 bases, the J end by 6 bases, with 27 bases between. CDR3: CASSQTQTLGGGFSDTQYF. In DNA, the CDR3 is TGCGCCAGCAGCCAAACCCAGACGCTAGGGGGTGGTTTCTCGGATACGCAGTATTTT.

V and J are TRBV18 and TRBJ2-7; 7 positions match TRBD1. Losses at the gene ends were 6 bases for V and 3 bases for J; bases not matched to a gene: 8. From germline, CDR1 is KGHSH and CDR2 LQKENI. The CDR3 consists of 14 residues. DNA for the CDR3: TGTGCCAGCTCTCGCGGACAGGCTAGCTACGAGCAGTACTTC. Protein product: CASSRGQASYEQYF.

The chain joins TRBV27 to TRBJ2-2, with 8 nucleotides matching TRBD2. This CDR3 region has 22 residues. Germline V gene data show CDR1 as MNHEY and CDR2 as SMNVEV (reference sequence). With V trimmed by 5 bases and J by 7 bases, 30 bases remained unmatched. The CDR3 sequence is CASSPFRGRIAGGVIRNGELFF. Written as DNA, the CDR3 is TGTGCCAGCAGTCCCTTTAGAGGGAGGATCGCCGGGGGGGTAATACGTAACGGGGAGCTGTTTTTT.

This chain connects TRBV4-3 to TRBJ1-2; 9 bases align to TRBD1. The CDR3 has 17 residues. After removal of 3 bases from V and 6 bases from J, the junction contained 14 bases not matched to a gene. CDR1 and CDR2 from the germline V gene are LGHNA and YSLEER. The CDR3 DNA is TGCGCCAGCAGCCAGGCCGGGACAGGGCTTCGTCTGGATGGCTACACCTTC. As protein: CASSQAGTGLRLDGYTF.

The chain uses TRBV10-1 and TRBJ2-5, with D perhaps assigned TRBD1 or TRBD2 (6 bases each). In germline, CDR1 is WNHNN, CDR2 SYGVQD (reference sequence). V was shortened by 4 bases and J by 5 bases, with 11 bases between the two germline ends. The CDR3 totals 13 residues. CDR3 residues: CASSATGAETQYF. DNA for the CDR3: TGCGCCAGCAGTGCCACGGGGGCTGAGACCCAGTACTTC.

This sequence joins TRBV11-2 and TRBJ2-7; TRBD2 matches at 7 bases. Germline-derived CDR1 and CDR2 are SGHAT and FQNNGV. V was clipped by 0 bases and J by 5 bases; unmatched bases: 4. The CDR3 is 14 residues long. CDR3 sequence reads: CASSLELASNEQYF. DNA of the CDR3: TGTGCCAGCAGCTTAGAACTAGCGTCGAACGAGCAGTACTTC.

V usage is TRBV21-1 and J usage is TRBJ2-3; TRBD2 reflects the table's D call only, with no check against the DNA. TRBV21-1 is designated a pseudogene. The CDR3 loop spans 18 amino acids. The CDR3 reads CASSKEEYGLVYTDTQYF. The CDR3, as DNA: TGTGCCAGCAGCAAAGAAGAGTACGGACTAGTTTACACAGATACGCAGTATTTT.

The chain uses TRBV5-1 and TRBJ2-3; D perhaps matches TRBD2 (6 bases). This CDR3 is 16 amino acids long. Germline V gene data show CDR1 as SGHRS and CDR2 as YFSETQ. With 1 base removed from V and 4 bases from J, the gap between germline ends came to 16 bases. The CDR3 coding sequence is TGCGCCAGCAGCTTGCCCTTAGTAGGGAGGTCAGATACGCAGTATTTT. Protein sequence: CASSLPLVGRSDTQYF.

J is TRBJ2-7 and V is TRBV27; 11 bases agree with TRBD1. Germline values: CDR1 MNHEY, CDR2 SMNVEV (reference sequence). This CDR3 has 13 amino acids. V shed 6 bases and J 6 bases; nucleotides not matched to a gene: 4. Here the CDR3 DNA reads TGTGCCAGCAGGGGACAGGGGGTGGGCGAGCAGTACTTC. It translates to CASRGQGVGEQYF.

The gene calls are TRBV7-8 and TRBJ2-3; 7 bases are a match to TRBD1. There are 14 residues in the CDR3. Unmatched junction bases numbered 9, after V lost 5 bases and J lost 7 bases. Germline CDR1 reads SGHVS; CDR2 reads FQNEAQ. This CDR3 reads CASSRSGQIYTQYF. The DNA of the CDR3 is TGTGCCAGCAGCCGCTCGGGACAGATCTATACGCAGTATTTT. The full variable domain, completed using reference TRBV7-8 and TRBJ2-3, is GAGVSQSPRYKVAKRGQDVALRCDPISGHVSLFWYQQALGQGPEFLTYFQNEAQLDKSGLPSDRFFAERPEGSVSTLKIQRTQQEDSAVYLCASSRSGQIYTQYFGPGTRLTVL.